This T cell receptor beta chain was sequenced during a study of response to subunit inactivated influenza vaccine. Study-wide results and caveats: The authors suggested that few new T cells are recruited per seasonal influenza vaccination.

TCRdb redid the calling of the RT-PCR reads with MiXCR, one entry per CDR3 protein. The sample includes fewer than 700,000 distinct CDR3 sequences, roughly 13% of them seen just once. This CDR3 is built from 13 residues. Trimming took 6 bases from V and 7 from J; bases not matched to a gene: 7. The V gene's germline CDR1 is SQVTM and CDR2 ANQGSEA. This clonotype turned up a few times. No antigen is known for it. The chain uses TRBV29-1 and TRBJ2-1, with 9 bases identical to TRBD1. The sequences come from PBMCs from blood, collected 35 to 45 days after vaccination. The receptor's source is a man in his fifties or sixties who received an inactivated influenza vaccine. The CDR3 sequence: CSVSGQGVNEQFF. The CDR3 DNA reads as TGCAGCGTCTCGGGACAGGGTGTAAATGAGCAGTTCTTC.